This T cell receptor (beta chain) was identified during a study of cytomegalovirus exposure and HLA in healthy donors. Study in general: Earlier work reported 90 million to 120 million unique TCR beta sequences from some 180 million T cells. General study results and limits: CMV serostatus was the sole immune exposure information available.

V lost 10 bases, J lost 4 bases, and 9 bases stayed unmatched. The CDR3 extends over 14 amino acids. Germline lookup yields CDR1 MNHEY and CDR2 SVGAGI. The PCR made use of 60 Vbeta and 13 Jbeta primers. TCRdb keeps only in-frame clones here, not all; method: immunoSEQ multiplex PCR. The sample carries 55,000 to 75,000 clones, 75% recorded once. A remark on this clone: The antigen remains unidentified.

V is TRBV6-5 and J is TRBJ2-7; 11 bases match TRBD2. The TCR was taken from a woman in her 30s in good health and CMV-seropositive. What was sequenced was PBMCs. The CDR3 DNA follows: TGTGCCACCAGATCTAGCGGGGGGCTTTACGAGCAGTACTTC. It is translated as CATRSSGGLYEQYF.